In this sample, the clone carrying this T cell receptor beta chain turned up many times. The CDR3 loop spans 15 amino acids. The V end was cut by 2 bases, the J end by 3 bases, with 14 bases between. CDR1 MGHRA and CDR2 YSYEKL come from the germline V gene. Unique molecular identifiers were used in preparing the TCRbeta library. TCRdb recomputed calls from the PCR reads with MiXCR, one row per CDR3 protein. Among roughly 790,000 distinct CDR3 sequences listed, roughly 15% were seen once. The source of the sample is a study of T-cell reconstitution after alpha-beta-depleted transplantation in children.

Sequenced material: PBMCs, mostly from graft donor cells, taken 360 days after TCRalphabeta/CD19-depleted stem cell transplant. The TCR comes from a male patient aged 10 to 17 who had a stem cell transplant for acute lymphoblastic leukemia, so the T cells may come from the graft donor. This chain connects TRBV4-1 to TRBJ2-7; no reliable D call. The CDR3 nucleotides read TGCGCCAGCAGCCAACTCCCGTACCGGATCTACGAGCAGTACTTC. It specifies CASSQLPYRIYEQYF.